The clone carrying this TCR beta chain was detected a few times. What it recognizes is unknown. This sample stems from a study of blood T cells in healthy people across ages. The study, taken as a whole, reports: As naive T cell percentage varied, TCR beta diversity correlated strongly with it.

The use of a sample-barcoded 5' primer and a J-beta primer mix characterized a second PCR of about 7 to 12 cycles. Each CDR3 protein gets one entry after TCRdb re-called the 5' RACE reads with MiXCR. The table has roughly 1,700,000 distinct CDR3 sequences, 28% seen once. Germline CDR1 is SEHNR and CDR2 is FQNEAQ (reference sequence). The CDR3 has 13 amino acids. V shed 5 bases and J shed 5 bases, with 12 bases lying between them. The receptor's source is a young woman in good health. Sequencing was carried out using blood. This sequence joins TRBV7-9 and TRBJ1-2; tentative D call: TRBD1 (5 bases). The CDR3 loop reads CASSRDGLYGYTF. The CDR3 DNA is TGTGCCAGCAGCCGGGACGGACTTTATGGCTACACCTTC. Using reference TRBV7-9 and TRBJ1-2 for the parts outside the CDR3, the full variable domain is DTGVSQNPRHKITKRGQNVTFRCDPISEHNRLYWYRQTLGQGPEFLTYFQNEAQLEKSRLLSDRFSAERPKGSFSTLEIQRTEQGDSAMYLCASSRDGLYGYTFGSGTRLTVV.